This T cell receptor beta chain was observed in a study of vaccination effects on CD4 cells after COVID-19. Method: immunoSEQ multiplex PCR; TCRdb's copy keeps in-frame clones and lacks some. The data show around 24,000 clones, almost 80% seen once. Before any sequencing was done, the ViraFEST assay used viral peptide pools to expand antigen-specific CD4+ T cells. When around ten days of culture had elapsed, CD4+ T cells were isolated. It was two doses of either the BNT162b2 or mRNA-1273 vaccine that participants received. Comment on this clone: The target antigen is unknown.

The CDR3 totals 13 residues. From germline, CDR1 is SGHVS and CDR2 FQNEAQ. Trimming stripped 0 bases from V and 12 bases from J, with 12 bases between. The sequenced sample was CD4+ T cells from PBMCs cultured with SARS-CoV-2 spike peptides, obtained after COVID-19 vaccination. This sequence originates from a human donor who received a COVID-19 vaccine. Some clones in this sample may be carry-over from other donors' samples. The chain uses TRBV7-8 and TRBJ2-1, with D maybe TRBD1 (5 bases). CDR3 DNA sequence: TGTGCCAGCAGCTTAGCGGTAGGGGTCGGGCAGTTCTTC. This encodes CASSLAVGVGQFF.